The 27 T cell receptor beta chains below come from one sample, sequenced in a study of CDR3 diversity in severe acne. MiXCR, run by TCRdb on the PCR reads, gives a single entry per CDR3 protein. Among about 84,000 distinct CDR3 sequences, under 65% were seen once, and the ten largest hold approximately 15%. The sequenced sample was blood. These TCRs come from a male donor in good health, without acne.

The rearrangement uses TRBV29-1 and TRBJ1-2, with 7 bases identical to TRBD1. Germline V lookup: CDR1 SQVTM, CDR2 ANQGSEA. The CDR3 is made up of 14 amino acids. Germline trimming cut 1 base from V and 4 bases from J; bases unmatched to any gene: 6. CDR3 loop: CSVEATGTFYGYTF. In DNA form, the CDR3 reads TGCAGCGTTGAAGCGACAGGGACTTTCTATGGCTACACCTTC. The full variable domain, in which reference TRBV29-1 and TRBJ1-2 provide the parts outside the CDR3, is SAVISQKPSRDICQRGTSLTIQCQVDSQVTMMFWYRQQPGQSLTLIATANQGSEATYESGFVIDKFPISRPNLTFSTLTVSNMSPEDSSIYLCSVEATGTFYGYTFGSGTRLTVV.

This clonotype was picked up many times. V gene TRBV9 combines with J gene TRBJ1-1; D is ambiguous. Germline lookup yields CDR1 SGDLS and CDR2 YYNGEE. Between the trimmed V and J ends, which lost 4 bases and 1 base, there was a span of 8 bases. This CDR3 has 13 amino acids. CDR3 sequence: CASSPHSNTEAFF. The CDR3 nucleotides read TGTGCCAGCAGCCCCCATTCGAACACTGAAGCTTTCTTT.

The CDR3 coding sequence is TGTGCCAGCAGCATAAGCGCCGCAACTAATGAAAAACTGTTTTTT. Amino acid sequence: CASSISAATNEKLFF. The genes are TRBV25-1 and TRBJ1-4; unclear D gene. V gave up 6 bases and J gave up 0 bases, with 11 bases separating them. The germline V gene has CDR1 MGHDK and CDR2 SYGVNS. CDR3 length: 15 amino acids.

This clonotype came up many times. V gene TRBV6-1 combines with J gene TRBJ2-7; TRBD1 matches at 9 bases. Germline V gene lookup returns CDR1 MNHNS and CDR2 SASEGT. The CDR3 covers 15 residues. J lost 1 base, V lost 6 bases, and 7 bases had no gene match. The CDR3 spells CASRIQGAGSYEQYF. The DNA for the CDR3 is TGTGCCAGCAGGATACAGGGGGCGGGTTCCTACGAGCAGTACTTC.

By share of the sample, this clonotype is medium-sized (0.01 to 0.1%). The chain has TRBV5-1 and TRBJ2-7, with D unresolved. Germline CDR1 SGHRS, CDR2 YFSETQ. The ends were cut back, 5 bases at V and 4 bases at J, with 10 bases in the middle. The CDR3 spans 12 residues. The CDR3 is CASRSGQYEQYF. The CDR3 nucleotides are TGCGCCAGCAGATCTGGCCAATACGAGCAGTACTTC.

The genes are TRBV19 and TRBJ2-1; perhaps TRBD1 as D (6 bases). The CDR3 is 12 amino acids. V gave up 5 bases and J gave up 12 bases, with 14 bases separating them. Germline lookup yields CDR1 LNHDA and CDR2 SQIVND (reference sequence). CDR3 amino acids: CASSPAGDGQFF. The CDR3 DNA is TGTGCCAGTAGTCCAGCAGGGGACGGGCAGTTCTTC. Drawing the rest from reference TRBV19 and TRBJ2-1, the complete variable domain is DGGITQSPKYLFRKEGQNVTLSCEQNLNHDAMYWYRQDPGQGLRLIYYSQIVNDFQKGDIAEGYSVSREKKESFPLTVTSAQKNPTAFYLCASSPAGDGQFFGPGTRLTVL.

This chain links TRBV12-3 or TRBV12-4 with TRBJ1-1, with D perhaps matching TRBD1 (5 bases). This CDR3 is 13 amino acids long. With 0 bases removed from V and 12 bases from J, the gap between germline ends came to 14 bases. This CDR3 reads CASSLAMDMLTFF. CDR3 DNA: TGTGCCAGCAGTTTAGCCATGGACATGCTGACTTTCTTT.

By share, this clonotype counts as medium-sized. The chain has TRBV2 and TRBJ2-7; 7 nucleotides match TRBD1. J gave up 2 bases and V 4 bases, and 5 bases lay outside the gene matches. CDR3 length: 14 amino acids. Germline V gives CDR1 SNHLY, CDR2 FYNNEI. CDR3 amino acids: CASSVGDSPYEQYF. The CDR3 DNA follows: TGTGCCAGCAGTGTAGGGGACAGCCCCTACGAGCAGTACTTC. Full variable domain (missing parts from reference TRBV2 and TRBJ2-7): EPEVTQTPSHQVTQMGQEVILRCVPISNHLYFYWYRQILGQKVEFLVSFYNNEISEKSEIFDDQFSVERPDGSNFTLKIRSTKLEDSAMYFCASSVGDSPYEQYFGPGTRLTVT.

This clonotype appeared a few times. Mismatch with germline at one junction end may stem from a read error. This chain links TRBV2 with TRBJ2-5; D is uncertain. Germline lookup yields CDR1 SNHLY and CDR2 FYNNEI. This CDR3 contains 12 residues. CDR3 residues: CASSEAGKGLDF. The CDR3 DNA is TGTGCCAGCAGTGAAGCGGGAAAGGGTCTGGACTTC. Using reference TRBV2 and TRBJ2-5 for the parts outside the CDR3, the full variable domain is EPEVTQTPSHQVTQMGQEVILRCVPISNHLYFYWYRQILGQKVEFLVSFYNNEISEKSEIFDDQFSVERPDGSNFTLKIRSTKLEDSAMYFCASSEAGKGLDFGPGTRLLVL.

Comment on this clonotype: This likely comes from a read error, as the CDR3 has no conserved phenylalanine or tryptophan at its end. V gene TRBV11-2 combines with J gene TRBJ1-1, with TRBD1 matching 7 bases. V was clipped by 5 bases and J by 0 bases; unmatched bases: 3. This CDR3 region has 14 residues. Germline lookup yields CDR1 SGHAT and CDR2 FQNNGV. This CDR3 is CASSQGQLNTEAFC. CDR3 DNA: TGTGCCAGCAGCCAGGGACAGTTGAACACTGAAGCTTTCTGT.

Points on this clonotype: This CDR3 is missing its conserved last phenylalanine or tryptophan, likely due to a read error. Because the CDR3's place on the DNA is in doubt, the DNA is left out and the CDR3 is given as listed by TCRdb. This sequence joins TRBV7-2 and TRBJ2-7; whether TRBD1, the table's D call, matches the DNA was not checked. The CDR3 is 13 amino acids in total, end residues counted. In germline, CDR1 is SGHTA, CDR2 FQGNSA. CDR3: CASSLVGAHETHY.

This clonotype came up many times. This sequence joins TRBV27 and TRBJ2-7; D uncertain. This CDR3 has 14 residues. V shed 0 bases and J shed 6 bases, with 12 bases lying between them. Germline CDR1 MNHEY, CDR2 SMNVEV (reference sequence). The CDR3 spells CASSLSGSLAEQYF. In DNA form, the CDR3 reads TGTGCCAGCAGTTTATCGGGCTCTCTCGCCGAGCAGTACTTC.

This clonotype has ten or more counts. CDR3 amino acids: CAVLGLAGYTGELFF. CDR3 nucleotides: TGTGCCGTACTGGGACTAGCGGGATACACCGGGGAGCTGTTTTTT. The chain uses TRBV7-9 and TRBJ2-2, with 13 nucleotides matching TRBD2. The junction had 6 bases not matched to a gene; V was cut back by 11 bases and J by 3 bases. Germline assignment: CDR1 SEHNR and CDR2 FQNEAQ (reference sequence). The CDR3 is made up of 15 amino acids.

The CDR3 DNA is TGTGCCAGCAGAATAGGGGGCGCCGGGGCCAACGTCCTGACTTTC. Protein: CASRIGGAGANVLTF. The chain recombines TRBV28 with TRBJ2-6; 7 nucleotides line up with TRBD1. The CDR3 runs to 15 residues. CDR1 is MDHEN, CDR2 SYDVKM, per germline. V was pared by 6 bases and J by 4 bases, with 6 bases of the junction left unmatched.

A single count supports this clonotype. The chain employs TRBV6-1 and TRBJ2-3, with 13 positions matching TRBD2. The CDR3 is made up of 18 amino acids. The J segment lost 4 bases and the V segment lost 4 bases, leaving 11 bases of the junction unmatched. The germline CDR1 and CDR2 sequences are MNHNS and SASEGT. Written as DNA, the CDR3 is TGTGCCAGCAGTGGGACTAGCGGGGGAACTCGACGTTCAGATACGCAGTATTTT. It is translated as CASSGTSGGTRRSDTQYF.

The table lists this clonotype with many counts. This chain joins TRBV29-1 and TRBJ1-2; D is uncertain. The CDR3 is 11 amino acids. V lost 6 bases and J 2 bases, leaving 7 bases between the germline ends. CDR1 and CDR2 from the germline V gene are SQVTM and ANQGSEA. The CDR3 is CSVQVNYGYTF. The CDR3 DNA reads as TGCAGCGTGCAGGTCAACTATGGCTACACCTTC.

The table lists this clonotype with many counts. In nucleotides, the CDR3 is TGTGCCAGCAGACTAGACACCGGGGAGCTGTTTTTT. Protein sequence: CASRLDTGELFF. The chain employs TRBV6-1 and TRBJ2-2; TRBD2 might be the D (5 bases). There are 12 residues in the CDR3. The V gene lost 6 bases and the J gene lost 3 bases, with 5 bases spanning the gap. Looked up from germline, CDR1 is MNHNS and CDR2 is SASEGT.

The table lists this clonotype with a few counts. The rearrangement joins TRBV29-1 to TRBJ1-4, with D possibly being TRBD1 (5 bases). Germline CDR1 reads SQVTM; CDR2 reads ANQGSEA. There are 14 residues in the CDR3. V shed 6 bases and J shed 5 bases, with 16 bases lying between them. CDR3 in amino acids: CSVGRQMGNEKLFF. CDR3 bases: TGCAGCGTGGGACGACAGATGGGGAATGAAAAACTGTTTTTT.

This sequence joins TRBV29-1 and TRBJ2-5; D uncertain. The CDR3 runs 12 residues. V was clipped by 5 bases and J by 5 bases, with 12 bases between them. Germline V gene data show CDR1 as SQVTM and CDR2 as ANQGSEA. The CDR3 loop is CSVSQPAETQYF. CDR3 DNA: TGCAGCGTTAGTCAACCAGCGGAGACCCAGTACTTC. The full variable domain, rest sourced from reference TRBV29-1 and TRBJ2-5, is SAVISQKPSRDICQRGTSLTIQCQVDSQVTMMFWYRQQPGQSLTLIATANQGSEATYESGFVIDKFPISRPNLTFSTLTVSNMSPEDSSIYLCSVSQPAETQYFGPGTRLLVL.

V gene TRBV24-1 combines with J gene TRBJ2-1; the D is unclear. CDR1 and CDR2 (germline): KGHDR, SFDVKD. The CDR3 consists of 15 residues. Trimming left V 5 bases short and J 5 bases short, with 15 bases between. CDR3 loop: CATSVTRTGHNEQFF. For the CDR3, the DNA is TGTGCCACCAGTGTTACGCGGACCGGGCACAATGAGCAGTTCTTC.

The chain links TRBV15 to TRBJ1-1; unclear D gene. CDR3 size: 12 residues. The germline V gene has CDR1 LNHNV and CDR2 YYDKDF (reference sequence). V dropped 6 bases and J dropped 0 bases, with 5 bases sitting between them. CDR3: CATRSLNTEAFF. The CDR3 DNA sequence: TGTGCCACCAGGTCTCTGAACACTGAAGCTTTCTTT.

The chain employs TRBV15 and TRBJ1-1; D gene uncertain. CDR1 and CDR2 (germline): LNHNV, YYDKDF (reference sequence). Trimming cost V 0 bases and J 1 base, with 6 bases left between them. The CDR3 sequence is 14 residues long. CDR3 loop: CATSRDNGNTEAFF. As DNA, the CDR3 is TGTGCCACCAGCAGAGATAACGGGAACACTGAAGCTTTCTTT.

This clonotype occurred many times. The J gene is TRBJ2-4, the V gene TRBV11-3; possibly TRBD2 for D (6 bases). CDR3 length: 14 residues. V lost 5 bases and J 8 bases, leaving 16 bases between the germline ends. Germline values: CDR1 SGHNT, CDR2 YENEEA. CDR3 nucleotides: TGTGCCAGCAGCCGCGCCACGGAGGGATACATTCAGTACTTC. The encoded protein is CASSRATEGYIQYF.

The CDR3 loop is CASTYLRGHEQYF. CDR3 nucleotides: TGTGCCAGCACCTACCTTAGGGGTCACGAGCAGTACTTC. The chain uses TRBV7-9 and TRBJ2-7, with D possibly being TRBD1 (5 bases). CDR3 length: 13 amino acids. Per the germline V gene, CDR1 is SEHNR and CDR2 is FQNEAQ (reference sequence). Between the trimmed V and J ends, which lost 7 bases and 5 bases, there was a span of 15 bases.

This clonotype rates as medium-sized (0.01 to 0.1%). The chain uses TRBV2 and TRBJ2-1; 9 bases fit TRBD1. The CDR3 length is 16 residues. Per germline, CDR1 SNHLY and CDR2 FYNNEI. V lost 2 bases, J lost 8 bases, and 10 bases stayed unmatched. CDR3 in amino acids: CASSETGTGKADEQFF. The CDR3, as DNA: TGTGCCAGCAGTGAAACCGGGACAGGGAAAGCGGATGAGCAGTTCTTC.

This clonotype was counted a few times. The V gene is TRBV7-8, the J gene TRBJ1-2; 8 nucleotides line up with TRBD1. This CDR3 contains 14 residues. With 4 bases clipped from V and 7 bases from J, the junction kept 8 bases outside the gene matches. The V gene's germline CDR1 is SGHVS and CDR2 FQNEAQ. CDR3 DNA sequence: TGTGCCAGCAGCTCAGGACAGGGCTATCGTGGCTACACCTTC. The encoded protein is CASSSGQGYRGYTF. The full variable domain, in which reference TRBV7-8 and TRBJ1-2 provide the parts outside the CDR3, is GAGVSQSPRYKVAKRGQDVALRCDPISGHVSLFWYQQALGQGPEFLTYFQNEAQLDKSGLPSDRFFAERPEGSVSTLKIQRTQQEDSAVYLCASSSGQGYRGYTFGSGTRLTVV.

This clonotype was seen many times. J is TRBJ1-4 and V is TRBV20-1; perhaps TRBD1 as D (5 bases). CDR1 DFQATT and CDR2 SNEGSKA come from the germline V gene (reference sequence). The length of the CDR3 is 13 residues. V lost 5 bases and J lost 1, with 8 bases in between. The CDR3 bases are TGCAGTGCTCCGACAGAAACTAATGAAAAACTGTTTTTT. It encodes CSAPTETNEKLFF.